Presented here are 7 T cell receptor beta chains from one specimen sequenced in a study of shared clonotypes between healthy human individuals. Sequencing was performed with immunoSEQ multiplex PCR; in TCRdb, only in-frame clones are kept and a portion is missing. The repertoire holds approximately 530,000 clones, with about 96% as singletons. Specimen: naive CD4+ T cells sorted from blood. Documented subset: CD45RA+ positively selected. The receptor set was obtained from a woman aged 25-40 years in good health.

The V and J genes are TRBV28 and TRBJ2-1; D is possibly TRBD2 (8 bases). V gave up 5 bases and J gave up 4 bases, with 18 bases separating them. The CDR3 extends over 16 amino acids. Germline CDR1 MDHEN, CDR2 SYDVKM. CDR3 sequence: CASSRGRLASYNEQFF. CDR3 nucleotides: TGTGCCAGCAGTAGGGGGCGACTAGCGAGTTACAATGAGCAGTTCTTC.

The chain joins TRBV29-1 to TRBJ1-4; the D gene is possibly TRBD1 (6 bases). Trimming took off 4 bases at V and 1 base at J, with 16 bases between the two ends. CDR1 and CDR2 (germline): SQVTM, ANQGSEA. This CDR3 spans 16 amino acids. The CDR3 loop reads CSVASWGRGTNEKLFF. The DNA of the CDR3 is TGCAGCGTTGCATCTTGGGGGCGCGGAACTAATGAAAAACTGTTTTTT.

The rearrangement joins TRBV7-2 to TRBJ2-1, with 10 bases aligning to TRBD2. J was trimmed by 6 bases and V by 5 bases; bases with no gene match: 7. Germline V CDR1 and CDR2: SGHTA, FQGNSA. The length of the CDR3 is 15 residues. The CDR3 protein is CASSRGAGGPNEQFF. The CDR3 nucleotides read TGTGCCAGCAGCCGCGGAGCGGGAGGGCCCAATGAGCAGTTCTTC.

The gene calls are TRBV28 and TRBJ1-2; a possible D gene is TRBD1 (6 bases). This CDR3 is built from 14 residues. The germline V gene encodes CDR1 MDHEN and CDR2 SYDVKM. V was pared by 2 bases and J by 5 bases, with 12 bases between. CDR3 in DNA: TGTGCCAGCAGTTTAGGGGGACAACTTTATGGCTACACCTTC. Translation gives CASSLGGQLYGYTF.

The V and J genes are TRBV6-6 and TRBJ2-3; 7 bases map to TRBD1. J was trimmed by 1 base and V by 2 bases; bases with no gene match: 0. CDR3 length: 14 residues. Per germline, CDR1 MNHNY and CDR2 SVGAGI (reference sequence). The CDR3 here is CASSYGQGTDTQYF. DNA for the CDR3: TGTGCCAGCAGTTACGGACAGGGCACAGATACGCAGTATTTT.

The chain employs TRBV10-3 and TRBJ2-5; D remains ambiguous. The germline V and J ends were trimmed by 0 bases and 5 bases, with 10 bases remaining between them. The V gene's germline CDR1 is ENHRY and CDR2 SYGVKD. The CDR3 loop spans 14 amino acids. The CDR3 protein is CAISESFGWETQYF. CDR3 coding DNA: TGTGCCATCAGTGAGTCCTTCGGGTGGGAGACCCAGTACTTC.

The chain links TRBV19 to TRBJ2-7, with a possible D match to TRBD1 (7 bases). V shed 7 bases and J shed 0 bases, with 25 bases lying between them. Germline lookup yields CDR1 LNHDA and CDR2 SQIVND (reference sequence). There are 18 residues in the CDR3. CDR3 bases: TGTGCCAGTACCCCCGGGCGGGACAGTTATGCTAGCTCCTACGAGCAGTACTTC. Its protein is CASTPGRDSYASSYEQYF.